The 31 T cell receptor beta chains in this list originate from one sample, sequenced in a study of PD-1 blockade in mismatch repair-deficient tumors. Assay: immunoSEQ multiplex PCR; the TCRdb copy retains only in-frame clones and omits some. The profile shows roughly 70,000 clones, approximately 78% of them singletons. Sequences were derived from peripheral blood, sampled 2 weeks after starting pembrolizumab. The receptors stem from an adult with mismatch repair-deficient cancer.

The rearrangement links TRBV6-5 to TRBJ1-2; D is ambiguous. V was shortened by 8 bases and J by 4 bases, with 14 bases between the two germline ends. This CDR3 contains 13 residues. Germline CDR1 and CDR2: MNHEY and SVGAGI. The CDR3 region is CASSQSQSYGYTF. The CDR3 coding sequence is TGTGCCAGCTCCCAGAGCCAGTCCTATGGCTACACCTTC.

V gene TRBV9 combines with J gene TRBJ2-3, with D unclear. The CDR3 totals 13 residues. The V end was cut by 5 bases, the J end by 2 bases, with 9 bases between. Looked up from germline, CDR1 is SGDLS and CDR2 is YYNGEE. The CDR3 reads CASSPRVTDTQYF. The CDR3 coding sequence is TGTGCCAGCAGTCCCCGAGTCACAGATACGCAGTATTTT.

The V gene is TRBV19, the J gene TRBJ1-1, with D perhaps TRBD1 (5 bases). V lost 5 bases and J lost 4, with 11 bases in between. The germline gives CDR1 LNHDA, CDR2 SQIVND (reference sequence). The CDR3 loop spans 13 amino acids. The CDR3 bases are TGTGCCAGTAGTCACGGGGGAGGCACTGAAGCTTTCTTT. Translating gives CASSHGGGTEAFF.

V gene TRBV30 combines with J gene TRBJ2-2, with a tentative D call TRBD2 (6 bases). The CDR3 spans 16 residues. V was clipped by 3 bases and J by 0 bases, with 14 bases between them. CDR1 GTSNPN and CDR2 SVGIG come from the germline V gene (reference sequence). The CDR3, as DNA: TGTGCCTGGAGCCTGATAGCGGTTCCGAACACCGGGGAGCTGTTTTTT. Its translation: CAWSLIAVPNTGELFF. The full variable domain, in which reference TRBV30 and TRBJ2-2 provide the parts outside the CDR3, is SQTIHQWPATLVQPVGSPLSLECTVEGTSNPNLYWYRQAAGRGLQLLFYSVGIGQISSEVPQNLSASRPQDRQFILSSKKLLLSDSGFYLCAWSLIAVPNTGELFFGEGSRLTVL.

The genes are TRBV7-8 and TRBJ2-1, with D tentatively TRBD2 (6 bases). V was shortened by 4 bases and J by 2 bases, with 15 bases between the two germline ends. CDR3 length: 16 residues. The germline CDR1 and CDR2 sequences are SGHVS and FQNEAQ. The DNA of the CDR3 is TGTGCCAGCAGCTCCCGACTAGTCCCCCCCTACAATGAGCAGTTCTTC. Residues: CASSSRLVPPYNEQFF.

The chain couples TRBV6-1 to TRBJ1-1; D possibly corresponds to TRBD1 (5 bases). Per the germline V gene, CDR1 is MNHNS and CDR2 is SASEGT. The V gene lost 8 bases and the J gene lost 1 base, with 11 bases spanning the gap. CDR3 size: 13 residues. This CDR3 is CASLRTGNTEAFF. The CDR3 nucleotides read TGTGCCAGCCTTAGAACAGGGAACACTGAAGCTTTCTTT.

The table lists this clone with a count of one. V and J are TRBV7-9 and TRBJ2-7; D perhaps matches TRBD2 (6 bases). Trimming cost V 1 base and J 2 bases, with 12 bases left between them. The CDR3 has 15 residues. The V gene's germline CDR1 is SEHNR and CDR2 FQNEAQ (reference sequence). The CDR3 here is CASSLEGSGTYEQYF. The CDR3, as DNA: TGTGCCAGCAGCTTAGAGGGTAGCGGAACCTACGAGCAGTACTTC.

The rearrangement links TRBV19 to TRBJ1-3; D is uncertain. Trimming removed 2 bases at V and 0 bases at J, with 8 bases between. The CDR3 extends over 15 amino acids. The germline V gene has CDR1 LNHDA and CDR2 SQIVND (reference sequence). The CDR3 loop is CASSISRSSGNTIYF. The DNA of the CDR3 is TGTGCCAGTAGTATAAGTCGGAGCTCTGGAAACACCATATATTTT. Variable domain in full (rest from reference TRBV19 and TRBJ1-3): DGGITQSPKYLFRKEGQNVTLSCEQNLNHDAMYWYRQDPGQGLRLIYYSQIVNDFQKGDIAEGYSVSREKKESFPLTVTSAQKNPTAFYLCASSISRSSGNTIYFGEGSWLTVV.

The chain links TRBV6-1 to TRBJ2-7; no definite D call. The CDR3 length is 13 residues. V was trimmed by 3 bases and J by 3 bases, leaving 9 bases between them. Germline lookup yields CDR1 MNHNS and CDR2 SASEGT. The CDR3 nucleotides are TGTGCCAGCAGTGAGGTAGGGATCTACGAGCAGTACTTC. This sequence encodes CASSEVGIYEQYF.

The chain links TRBV4-2 to TRBJ2-1; D gene unclear. CDR1 is LGHNA, CDR2 YNFKEQ, per germline. V was pared by 1 base and J by 4 bases, with 11 bases between. The CDR3 is 15 amino acids. This chain's CDR3 is CASSQVPSEYNEQFF. CDR3 nucleotide sequence: TGTGCCAGCAGCCAAGTCCCCTCGGAATACAATGAGCAGTTCTTC.

CDR3 in amino acids: CASSLEGRVGDEQYF. The CDR3 DNA sequence: TGTGCCAGCAGCTTAGAGGGCAGGGTCGGCGACGAGCAGTACTTC. The chain is built from TRBV7-3 and TRBJ2-7, with D perhaps given as TRBD1 or TRBD2 (5 bases each). The CDR3 is made up of 15 amino acids. Germline lookup yields CDR1 SGHTA and CDR2 FQGTGA. Trimming stripped 2 bases from V and 5 bases from J, with 16 bases between. Together with reference TRBV7-3 and TRBJ2-7, the CDR3 gives the full variable domain: GAGVSQTPSNKVTEKGKYVELRCDPISGHTALYWYRQSLGQGPEFLIYFQGTGAADDSGLPNDRFFAVRPEGSVSTLKIQRTERGDSAVYLCASSLEGRVGDEQYFGPGTRLTVT.

This sequence joins TRBV18 and TRBJ2-7; D might be TRBD2 (5 bases). CDR1 KGHSH and CDR2 LQKENI come from the germline V gene. CDR3 length equals 14 residues. Trimming removed 2 bases from V and 2 bases from J, with 10 bases in between. CDR3 residues: CASSPVASPYEQYF. The CDR3 region has the DNA TGTGCCAGCTCACCAGTAGCGAGTCCCTACGAGCAGTACTTC.

The chain links TRBV5-4 to TRBJ2-3, with unresolved D. Looked up from germline, CDR1 is SGHNT and CDR2 is YYREEE (reference sequence). V was cut by 3 bases and J by 1 base, with 3 bases left in between. The CDR3 is 12 residues long. CDR3 residues: CASSYGTDTQYF. In nucleotides, the CDR3 is TGTGCCAGCAGCTACGGCACAGATACGCAGTATTTT.

The CDR3 nucleotides read TGTGCCAGCAGCTCGTACGGCCGGGACGGGATGAACACTGAAGCTTTCTTT. It encodes CASSSYGRDGMNTEAFF. The chain employs TRBV7-8 and TRBJ1-1, with a weak D call TRBD1 (5 bases). The V gene's germline CDR1 is SGHVS and CDR2 FQNEAQ. V lost 4 bases, J lost 0 bases, and 18 bases lay in between. The CDR3 loop spans 17 amino acids.

This clone was seen more than once but under ten times. The genes are TRBV7-9 and TRBJ2-7, with D tentatively TRBD1 (6 bases). The germline V gene has CDR1 SEHNR and CDR2 FQNEAQ (reference sequence). Trimming left V 8 bases short and J 2 bases short, with 16 bases between. This CDR3 spans 14 amino acids. The CDR3 loop is CASGSNRVAYEQYF. DNA for the CDR3: TGTGCCAGCGGATCGAACAGGGTGGCCTACGAGCAGTACTTC.

The rearrangement joins TRBV5-1 to TRBJ2-7; maybe TRBD1 (6 bases). V lost 1 base and J lost 3, with 11 bases in between. Germline values: CDR1 SGHRS, CDR2 YFSETQ. The CDR3 length is 14 residues. The CDR3 nucleotides are TGCGCCAGCAGCTTGTACGGACAGCTCTACGAGCAGTACTTC. Amino acid sequence: CASSLYGQLYEQYF.

V usage is TRBV7-9 and J usage is TRBJ1-2; tentatively, D is TRBD1 (5 bases). The germline V gene has CDR1 SEHNR and CDR2 FQNEAQ (reference sequence). CDR3 length: 13 amino acids. Trimming took 1 base from V and 8 from J, leaving 11 bases between them. CDR3: CASSLGAEGGYTF. The CDR3 DNA sequence: TGTGCCAGCAGCTTAGGAGCCGAGGGGGGCTACACCTTC.

The chain recombines TRBV12-2 with TRBJ2-3; TRBD2, the table's D call, was not compared with the DNA. TRBV12-2 is labeled a pseudogene. This CDR3 region has 17 residues. CDR3 sequence (DNA): TGTGCAAGTCGCTTAGTCGGTCCTAGCAGCCAGGCAGATACGCAGTATTTT. This translates into CASRLVGPSSQADTQYF.

The chain is built from TRBV25-1 and TRBJ2-1, with D possibly being TRBD2 (6 bases). The CDR3 runs to 14 residues. With 8 bases removed from V and 9 bases from J, the gap between germline ends came to 20 bases. CDR1 and CDR2 from the germline V gene are MGHDK and SYGVNS. The CDR3 is CASSVAELAPEQFF. DNA of the CDR3: TGTGCCAGCTCGGTCGCTGAACTAGCTCCTGAGCAGTTCTTC.

Concerning this clone: Compared with germline, one end of the junction differs, possibly owing to a read error. The chain carries TRBV7-7 and TRBJ2-2; 7 bases agree with TRBD2. In germline, CDR1 is SSHAT, CDR2 FNYEAQ (reference sequence). This CDR3 comprises 17 residues. In DNA form, the CDR3 reads TGTGCTAGCAGCTTAGCGACAGCGGGATCGAACACCGGGGAGCTGTTTTTT. It encodes CASSLATAGSNTGELFF.

This clone was counted once. The chain couples TRBV5-1 to TRBJ2-5; 15 bases are shared with TRBD2. The CDR3 length is 17 residues. V lost 4 bases, J lost 2 bases, and 6 bases stayed unmatched. CDR1 and CDR2 from the germline V gene are SGHRS and YFSETQ. The CDR3 loop is CASSQGTSGGIQETQYF. The CDR3 coding sequence is TGCGCCAGCAGCCAGGGGACTAGCGGGGGGATACAAGAGACCCAGTACTTC.

This sequence joins TRBV5-1 and TRBJ2-1; TRBD2 agrees at 7 bases. Germline V lookup: CDR1 SGHRS, CDR2 YFSETQ. The J segment lost 3 bases and the V segment lost 2 bases, leaving 8 bases of the junction unmatched. The CDR3 has 16 amino acids. This CDR3 reads CASSFPRSGDYNEQFF. The CDR3 nucleotides read TGCGCCAGCAGCTTTCCGAGGAGCGGGGACTACAATGAGCAGTTCTTC.

This chain's CDR3 is CASSVEGAYEQYF. DNA for the CDR3: TGTGCCAGCAGTGTGGAGGGAGCCTACGAGCAGTACTTC. The V and J genes are TRBV6-1 and TRBJ2-7; D possibly corresponds to TRBD2 (6 bases). CDR1 MNHNS and CDR2 SASEGT come from the germline V gene. The CDR3 extends over 13 amino acids. V was shortened by 4 bases and J by 2 bases, with 9 bases between the two germline ends.

The rearrangement joins TRBV5-5 to TRBJ2-7, with 9 bases fitting TRBD1. V lost 4 bases, J lost 2 bases, and 7 bases stayed unmatched. This CDR3 comprises 15 residues. Per the germline V gene, CDR1 is SGHKS and CDR2 is YYEKEE (reference sequence). The CDR3: CASSKGTGQTYEQYF. The CDR3 nucleotides are TGTGCCAGCAGCAAGGGGACAGGGCAGACCTACGAGCAGTACTTC.

The genes are TRBV10-2 and TRBJ2-2; perhaps TRBD2 as D (5 bases). V gave up 2 bases and J gave up 0 bases, with 13 bases separating them. Germline V gives CDR1 WSHSY, CDR2 SAAADI. The CDR3 loop spans 17 amino acids. The chain's CDR3 is CASSEVTTYPNTGELFF. CDR3 in DNA: TGCGCCAGCAGTGAGGTGACTACGTACCCGAACACCGGGGAGCTGTTTTTT.

In its sample, this clone was seen once. The J gene is TRBJ2-7, the V gene TRBV2; D might be TRBD2 (6 bases). This CDR3 has 13 residues. Between the trimmed V and J ends, which lost 7 bases and 0 bases, there was a span of 10 bases. Germline values: CDR1 SNHLY, CDR2 FYNNEI. The CDR3 is CASKRDSSYEQYF. In nucleotides, the CDR3 is TGTGCCAGCAAACGGGACTCCTCCTACGAGCAGTACTTC.

This clone was observed a few times. J is TRBJ2-5 and V is TRBV7-9; 8 bases line up with TRBD2. Germline-derived CDR1 and CDR2 are SEHNR and FQNEAQ (reference sequence). Losses at the gene ends were 1 base for V and 2 bases for J; bases not matched to a gene: 6. The CDR3 extends over 16 amino acids. The CDR3 nucleotides read TGTGCCAGCAGCTTAGGGCGGGCGGGAGGACAAGAGACCCAGTACTTC. Protein sequence: CASSLGRAGGQETQYF.

Only one count was recorded for this clone. The gene calls are TRBV11-3 and TRBJ2-5; D possibly corresponds to TRBD2 (7 bases). The CDR3 length is 14 residues. In germline, CDR1 is SGHNT, CDR2 YENEEA. Trimming cost V 3 bases and J 5 bases, with 13 bases left between them. CDR3 in amino acids: CASSLHGGPETQYF. DNA for the CDR3: TGTGCCAGCAGCTTGCACGGGGGGCCTGAGACCCAGTACTTC.

The chain joins TRBV7-2 to TRBJ1-1, with 7 bases fitting TRBD1. V lost 5 bases, J lost 4 bases, and 10 bases stayed unmatched. Per the germline V gene, CDR1 is SGHTA and CDR2 is FQGNSA. The CDR3 is 15 amino acids. This CDR3 reads CASSPGQAKGTEAFF. CDR3 bases: TGTGCCAGCAGCCCCGGACAGGCGAAGGGCACTGAAGCTTTCTTT. Full variable domain (outside the CDR3, taken from reference TRBV7-2 and TRBJ1-1): GAGVSQSPSNKVTEKGKDVELRCDPISGHTALYWYRQSLGQGLEFLIYFQGNSAPDKSGLPSDRFSAERTGGSVSTLTIQRTQQEDSAVYLCASSPGQAKGTEAFFGQGTRLTVV.

The V call is TRBV30, the J call TRBJ2-3; 11 bases are shared with TRBD1. The CDR3 covers 15 residues. Germline-derived CDR1 and CDR2 are GTSNPN and SVGIG (reference sequence). Trimming removed 7 bases from V and 3 bases from J; junction bases left unmatched: 9. The CDR3 is CALRPRDRGTDTQYF. The CDR3 DNA reads TGTGCCTTGCGGCCCCGGGACAGGGGGACAGATACGCAGTATTTT.

This clone was recorded once. The chain is built from TRBV5-8 and TRBJ1-2; no definite D call. This CDR3 has 13 amino acids. The ends were cut back, 2 bases at V and 6 bases at J, with 11 bases in the middle. The germline CDR1 and CDR2 sequences are SGHTS and YDEGEE. The CDR3 bases are TGTGCCAGCAGCTTTGGGCGGAGGGATGGCTACACCTTC. This translates into CASSFGRRDGYTF.